This T cell receptor beta chain was documented in a study of T cell responses to AZD1222 COVID-19 vaccine. This CDR3 has 17 residues. Germline V gives CDR1 GTSNPN, CDR2 SVGIG (reference sequence). Trimming left V 0 bases short and J 0 bases short, with 15 bases between. Measured with immunoSEQ multiplex PCR; TCRdb has only the in-frame clones, and not every one. The data show some 74,000 clones, 87% seen once. The sequences come from peripheral blood, collected 28 days after the second AZD1222 dose. The TCR sequence derives from an adult who received the AZD1222 COVID-19 vaccine. This chain joins TRBV30 and TRBJ1-5; D not resolved. The CDR3 sequence is CAWSVKGRGGSNQPQHF. In DNA form, the CDR3 reads TGTGCCTGGAGTGTGAAGGGTCGCGGCGGTAGCAATCAGCCCCAGCATTTT. Looking up the rest from reference TRBV30 and TRBJ1-5 gives the full variable domain: SQTIHQWPATLVQPVGSPLSLECTVEGTSNPNLYWYRQAAGRGLQLLFYSVGIGQISSEVPQNLSASRPQDRQFILSSKKLLLSDSGFYLCAWSVKGRGGSNQPQHFGDGTRLSIL.